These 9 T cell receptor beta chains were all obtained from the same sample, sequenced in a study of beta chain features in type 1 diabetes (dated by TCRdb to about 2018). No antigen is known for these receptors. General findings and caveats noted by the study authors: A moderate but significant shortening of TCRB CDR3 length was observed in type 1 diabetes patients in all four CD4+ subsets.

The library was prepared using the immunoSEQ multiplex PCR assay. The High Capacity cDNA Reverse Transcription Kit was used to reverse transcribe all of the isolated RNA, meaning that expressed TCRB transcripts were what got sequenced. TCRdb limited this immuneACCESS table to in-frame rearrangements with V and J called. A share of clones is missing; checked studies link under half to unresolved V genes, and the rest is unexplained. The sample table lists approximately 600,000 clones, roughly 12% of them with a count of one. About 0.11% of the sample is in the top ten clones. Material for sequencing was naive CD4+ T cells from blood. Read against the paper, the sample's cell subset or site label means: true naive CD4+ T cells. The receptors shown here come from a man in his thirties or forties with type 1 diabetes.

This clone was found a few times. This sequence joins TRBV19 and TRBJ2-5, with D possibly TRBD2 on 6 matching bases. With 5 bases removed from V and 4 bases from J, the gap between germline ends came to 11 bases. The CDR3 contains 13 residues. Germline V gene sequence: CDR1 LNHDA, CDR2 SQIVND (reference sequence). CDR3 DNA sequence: TGTGCCAGTAGTTTCCGGGGGATAGAGACCCAGTACTTC. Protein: CASSFRGIETQYF. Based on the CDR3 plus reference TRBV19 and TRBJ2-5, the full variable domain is DGGITQSPKYLFRKEGQNVTLSCEQNLNHDAMYWYRQDPGQGLRLIYYSQIVNDFQKGDIAEGYSVSREKKESFPLTVTSAQKNPTAFYLCASSFRGIETQYFGPGTRLLVL.

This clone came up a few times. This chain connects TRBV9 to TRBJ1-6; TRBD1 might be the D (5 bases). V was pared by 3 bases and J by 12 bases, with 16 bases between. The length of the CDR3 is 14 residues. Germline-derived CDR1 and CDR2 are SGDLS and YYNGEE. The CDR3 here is CASSGGGSTGPLHF. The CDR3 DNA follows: TGTGCCAGCAGCGGCGGGGGGAGCACCGGACCCCTCCACTTT.

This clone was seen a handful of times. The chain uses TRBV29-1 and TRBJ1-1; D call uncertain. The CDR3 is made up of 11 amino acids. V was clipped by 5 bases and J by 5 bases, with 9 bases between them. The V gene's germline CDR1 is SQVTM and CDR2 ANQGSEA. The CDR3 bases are TGCAGCGTTACTGATAGGACTGAAGCTTTCTTT. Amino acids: CSVTDRTEAFF. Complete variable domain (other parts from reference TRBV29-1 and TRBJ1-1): SAVISQKPSRDICQRGTSLTIQCQVDSQVTMMFWYRQQPGQSLTLIATANQGSEATYESGFVIDKFPISRPNLTFSTLTVSNMSPEDSSIYLCSVTDRTEAFFGQGTRLTVV.

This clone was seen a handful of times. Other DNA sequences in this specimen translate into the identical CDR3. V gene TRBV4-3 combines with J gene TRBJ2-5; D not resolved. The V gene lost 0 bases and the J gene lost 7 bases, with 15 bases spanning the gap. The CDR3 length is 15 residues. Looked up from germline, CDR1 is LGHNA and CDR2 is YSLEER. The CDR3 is CASSQENRALGTQYF. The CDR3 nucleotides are TGCGCCAGCAGCCAAGAGAATAGGGCGCTGGGGACCCAGTACTTC.

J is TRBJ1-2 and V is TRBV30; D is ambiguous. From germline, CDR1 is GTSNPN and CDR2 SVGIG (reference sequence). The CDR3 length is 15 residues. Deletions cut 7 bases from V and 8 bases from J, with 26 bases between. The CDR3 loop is CAYLPPQIGPSGYTF. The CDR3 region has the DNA TGTGCCTACCTCCCCCCGCAGATTGGACCGTCGGGCTACACCTTC.

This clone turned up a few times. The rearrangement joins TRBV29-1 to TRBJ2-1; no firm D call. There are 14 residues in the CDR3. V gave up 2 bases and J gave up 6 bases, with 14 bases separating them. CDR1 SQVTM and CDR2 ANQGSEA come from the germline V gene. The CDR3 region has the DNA TGCAGCGTTGAACTAGTCACCCCCTCCAATGAGCAGTTCTTC. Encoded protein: CSVELVTPSNEQFF.

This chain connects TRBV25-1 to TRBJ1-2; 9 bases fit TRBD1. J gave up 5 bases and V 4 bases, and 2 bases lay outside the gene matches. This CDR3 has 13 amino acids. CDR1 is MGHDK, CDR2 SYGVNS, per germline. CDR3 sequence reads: CASSGGTGYGYTF. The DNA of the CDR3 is TGTGCCAGCAGTGGAGGGACAGGGTATGGCTACACCTTC.

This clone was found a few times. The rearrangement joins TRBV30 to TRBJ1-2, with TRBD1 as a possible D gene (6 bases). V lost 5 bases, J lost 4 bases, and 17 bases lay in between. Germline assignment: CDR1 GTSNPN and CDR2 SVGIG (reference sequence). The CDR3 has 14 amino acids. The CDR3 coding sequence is TGTGCCTGGTCGGAAGAAGGACAGATCTATGGCTACACCTTC. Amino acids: CAWSEEGQIYGYTF.

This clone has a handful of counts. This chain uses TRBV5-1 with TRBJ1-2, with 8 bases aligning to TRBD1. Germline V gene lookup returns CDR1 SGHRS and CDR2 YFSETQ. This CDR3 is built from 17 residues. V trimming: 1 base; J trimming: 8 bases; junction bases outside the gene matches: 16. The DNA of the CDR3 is TGCGCCAGCAGCTTGCAGGGACAGGACCCCGAGGTGATAGGCTACACCTTC. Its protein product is CASSLQGQDPEVIGYTF.